The 3 T cell receptor beta chains presented below share a single source sample, sequenced in a study of T cell responses to AZD1222 COVID-19 vaccine. Sequencing used immunoSEQ multiplex PCR; TCRdb keeps in-frame clones, though not all of them. The sample lists 67,000 or so clones, roughly 84% occurring once. This sample comprised peripheral blood, obtained on day 0 of AZD1222 vaccination. Source of these receptors: an adult in good health.

The J gene is TRBJ1-4, the V gene TRBV3-1 (or the pseudogene TRBV3-2); D might be TRBD1 (5 bases). In germline, CDR1 is LGHDT, CDR2 YNNKEL (reference sequence). The CDR3 extends over 16 amino acids. The V end lost 3 bases, the J end lost 2 bases, and 13 bases lay between the germline ends. The CDR3 sequence is CASSHKRGSTNEKLFF. The CDR3 nucleotides are TGTGCCAGCAGCCACAAGAGGGGATCCACTAATGAAAAACTGTTTTTT.

CDR3 protein: CASSIDRGGPTDTQYF. CDR3 bases: TGTGCCAGTAGTATAGACCGGGGGGGGCCGACAGATACGCAGTATTTT. This chain connects TRBV19 to TRBJ2-3; TRBD2 matches 8 bases. V lost 0 bases to trimming and J lost 3 bases; unmatched junction nucleotides: 5. CDR3 length: 16 amino acids. The germline gives CDR1 LNHDA, CDR2 SQIVND (reference sequence).

The J gene is TRBJ2-5, the V gene TRBV5-5; D may be TRBD1 (6 bases). V shed 2 bases and J shed 5 bases, with 7 bases lying between them. The germline V gene encodes CDR1 SGHKS and CDR2 YYEKEE (reference sequence). The CDR3 sequence is 12 residues long. The CDR3 nucleotides read TGTGCCAGCAGCTTAAGGGGGGAGACCCAGTACTTC. It codes for CASSLRGETQYF.